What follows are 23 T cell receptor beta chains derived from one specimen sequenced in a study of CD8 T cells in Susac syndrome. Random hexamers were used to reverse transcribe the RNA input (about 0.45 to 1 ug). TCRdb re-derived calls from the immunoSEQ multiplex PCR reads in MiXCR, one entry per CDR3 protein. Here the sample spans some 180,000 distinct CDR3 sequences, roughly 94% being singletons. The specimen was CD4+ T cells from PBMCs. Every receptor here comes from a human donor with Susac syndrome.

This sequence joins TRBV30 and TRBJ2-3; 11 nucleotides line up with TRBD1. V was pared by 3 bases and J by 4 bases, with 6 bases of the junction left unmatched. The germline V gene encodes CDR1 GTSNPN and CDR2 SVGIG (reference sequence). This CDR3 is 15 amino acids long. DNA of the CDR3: TGTGCCTGGAGCGGGGACAGGGGGGGCTCAGATACGCAGTATTTT. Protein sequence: CAWSGDRGGSDTQYF.

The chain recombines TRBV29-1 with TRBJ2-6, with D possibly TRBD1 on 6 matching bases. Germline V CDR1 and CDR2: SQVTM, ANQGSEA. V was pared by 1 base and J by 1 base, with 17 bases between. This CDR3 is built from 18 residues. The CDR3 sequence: CSVEAREQGISGANVLTF. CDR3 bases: TGCAGCGTTGAAGCTCGGGAACAGGGAATATCTGGGGCCAACGTCCTGACTTTC.

CDR3 region: CAWSAESNTEAFF. CDR3 nucleotide sequence: TGTGCCTGGAGTGCCGAATCTAACACTGAAGCTTTCTTT. The chain joins TRBV30 to TRBJ1-1; D unresolved. CDR3 size: 13 residues. The V and J ends lost 1 base and 2 bases respectively, with 8 bases between them. Looked up from germline, CDR1 is GTSNPN and CDR2 is SVGIG (reference sequence). The full variable domain, with the rest looked up from reference TRBV30 and TRBJ1-1, is SQTIHQWPATLVQPVGSPLSLECTVEGTSNPNLYWYRQAAGRGLQLLFYSVGIGQISSEVPQNLSASRPQDRQFILSSKKLLLSDSGFYLCAWSAESNTEAFFGQGTRLTVV.

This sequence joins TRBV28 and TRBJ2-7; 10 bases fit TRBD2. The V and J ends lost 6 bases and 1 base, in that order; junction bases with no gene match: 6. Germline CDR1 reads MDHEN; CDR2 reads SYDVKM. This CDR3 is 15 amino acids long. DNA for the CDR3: TGTGCCAGCAGCGAGACTAGCGGGCTTTCCTACGAGCAGTACTTC. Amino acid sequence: CASSETSGLSYEQYF.

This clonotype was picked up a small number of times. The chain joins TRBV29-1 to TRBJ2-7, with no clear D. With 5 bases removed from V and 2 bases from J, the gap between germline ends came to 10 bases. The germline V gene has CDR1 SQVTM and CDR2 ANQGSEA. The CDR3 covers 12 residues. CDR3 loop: CSVSAGPYEQYF. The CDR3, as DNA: TGCAGCGTTTCGGCAGGACCCTACGAGCAGTACTTC.

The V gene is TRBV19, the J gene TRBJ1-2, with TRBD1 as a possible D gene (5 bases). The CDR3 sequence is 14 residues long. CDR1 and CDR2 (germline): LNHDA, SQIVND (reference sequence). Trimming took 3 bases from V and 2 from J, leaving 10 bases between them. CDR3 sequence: CASSMQGLNYGYTF. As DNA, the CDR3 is TGTGCCAGTAGTATGCAGGGATTGAACTATGGCTACACCTTC.

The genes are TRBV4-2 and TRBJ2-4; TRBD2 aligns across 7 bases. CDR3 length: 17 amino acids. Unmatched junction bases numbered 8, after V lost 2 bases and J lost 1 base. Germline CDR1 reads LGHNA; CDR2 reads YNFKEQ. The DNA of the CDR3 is TGTGCCAGCAGCCAATTGGGGGAGGGCCGTGCCAAAAACATTCAGTACTTC. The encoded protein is CASSQLGEGRAKNIQYF.

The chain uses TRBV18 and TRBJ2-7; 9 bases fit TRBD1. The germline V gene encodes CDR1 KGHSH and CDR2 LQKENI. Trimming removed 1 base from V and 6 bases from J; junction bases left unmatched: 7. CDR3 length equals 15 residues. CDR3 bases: TGTGCCAGCTCACCACGACGGGGACAGGGCCGCGAGCAGTACTTC. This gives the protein CASSPRRGQGREQYF.

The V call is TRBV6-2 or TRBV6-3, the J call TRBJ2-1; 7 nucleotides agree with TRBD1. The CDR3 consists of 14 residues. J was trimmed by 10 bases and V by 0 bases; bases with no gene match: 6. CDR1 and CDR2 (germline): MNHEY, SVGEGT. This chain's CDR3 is CASSYSGGQQEQFF. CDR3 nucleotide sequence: TGTGCCAGCAGTTACTCTGGGGGACAGCAGGAGCAGTTCTTC.

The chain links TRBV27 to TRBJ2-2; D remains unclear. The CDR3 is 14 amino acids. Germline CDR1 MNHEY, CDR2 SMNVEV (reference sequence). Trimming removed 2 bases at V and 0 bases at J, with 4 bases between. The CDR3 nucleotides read TGTGCCAGCAGTTTAAAGGCGAACACCGGGGAGCTGTTTTTT. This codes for CASSLKANTGELFF.

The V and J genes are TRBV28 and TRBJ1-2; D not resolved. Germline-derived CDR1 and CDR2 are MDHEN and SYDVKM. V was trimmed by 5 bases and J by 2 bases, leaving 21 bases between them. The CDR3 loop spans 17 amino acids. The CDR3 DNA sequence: TGTGCCAGCAGTCCGATCCAGACTCGCCTTGGGAACTATGGCTACACCTTC. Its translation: CASSPIQTRLGNYGYTF.

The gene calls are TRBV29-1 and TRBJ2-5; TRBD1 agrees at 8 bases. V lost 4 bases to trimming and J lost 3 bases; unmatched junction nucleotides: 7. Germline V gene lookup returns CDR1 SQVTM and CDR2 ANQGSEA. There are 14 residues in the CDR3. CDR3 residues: CSVVGQGHEETQYF. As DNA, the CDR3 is TGCAGCGTTGTTGGACAGGGCCACGAAGAGACCCAGTACTTC.

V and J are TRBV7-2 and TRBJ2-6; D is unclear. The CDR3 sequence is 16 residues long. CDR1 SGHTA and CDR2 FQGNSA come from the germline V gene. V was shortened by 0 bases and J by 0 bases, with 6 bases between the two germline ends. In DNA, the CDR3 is TGTGCCAGCAGCTTAGCGAGGCGCTCTGGGGCCAACGTCCTGACTTTC. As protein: CASSLARRSGANVLTF.

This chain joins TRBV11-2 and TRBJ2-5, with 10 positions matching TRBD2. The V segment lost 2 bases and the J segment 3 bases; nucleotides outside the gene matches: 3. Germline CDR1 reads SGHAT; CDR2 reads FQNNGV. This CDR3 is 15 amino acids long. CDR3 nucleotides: TGTGCCAGCAGCTTAAGTGGACTAGCGGAAGAGACCCAGTACTTC. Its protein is CASSLSGLAEETQYF.

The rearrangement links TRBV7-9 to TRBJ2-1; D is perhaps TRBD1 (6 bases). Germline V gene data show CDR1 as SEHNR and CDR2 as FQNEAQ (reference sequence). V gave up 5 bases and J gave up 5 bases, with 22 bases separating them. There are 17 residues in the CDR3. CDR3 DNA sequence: TGTGCCAGCAGCACTTTGACAGGCTCCCTTCAGGACAATGAGCAGTTCTTC. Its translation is CASSTLTGSLQDNEQFF.

This CDR3 is CASSMGSGANVLTF. The CDR3 DNA sequence: TGTGCCAGTAGTATGGGGTCGGGGGCCAACGTCCTGACTTTC. The gene calls are TRBV19 and TRBJ2-6; D is uncertain. CDR1 is LNHDA and CDR2 is SQIVND in the germline V gene (reference sequence). The CDR3 has 14 amino acids. V gave up 3 bases and J gave up 4 bases, with 7 bases separating them.

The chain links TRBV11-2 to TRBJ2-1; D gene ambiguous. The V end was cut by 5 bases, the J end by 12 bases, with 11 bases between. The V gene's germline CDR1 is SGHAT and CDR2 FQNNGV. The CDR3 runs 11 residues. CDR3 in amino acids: CASSRPGMQFF. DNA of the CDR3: TGTGCCAGCAGCCGCCCAGGTATGCAGTTCTTC.

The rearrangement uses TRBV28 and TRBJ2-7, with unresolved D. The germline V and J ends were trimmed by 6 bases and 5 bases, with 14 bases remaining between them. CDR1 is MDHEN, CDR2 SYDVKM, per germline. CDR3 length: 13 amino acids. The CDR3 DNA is TGTGCCAGCAGGCGCCCATGGGTCGACGAGCAGTACTTC. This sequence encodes CASRRPWVDEQYF.

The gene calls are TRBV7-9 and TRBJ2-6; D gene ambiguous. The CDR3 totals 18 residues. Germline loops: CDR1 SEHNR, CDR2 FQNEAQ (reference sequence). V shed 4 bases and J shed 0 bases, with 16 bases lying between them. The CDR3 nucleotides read TGTGCCAGCAGCTCGACCCTCGGGCGTCCCTCTGGGGCCAACGTCCTGACTTTC. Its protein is CASSSTLGRPSGANVLTF. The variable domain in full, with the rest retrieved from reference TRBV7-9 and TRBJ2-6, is DTGVSQNPRHKITKRGQNVTFRCDPISEHNRLYWYRQTLGQGPEFLTYFQNEAQLEKSRLLSDRFSAERPKGSFSTLEIQRTEQGDSAMYLCASSSTLGRPSGANVLTFGAGSRLTVL.

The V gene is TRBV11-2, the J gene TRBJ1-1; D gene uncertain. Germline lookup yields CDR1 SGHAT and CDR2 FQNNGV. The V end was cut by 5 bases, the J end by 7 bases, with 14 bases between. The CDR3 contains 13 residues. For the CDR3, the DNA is TGTGCCAGCAGCGCGATTTATCGAATTGAAGCTTTCTTT. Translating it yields CASSAIYRIEAFF.

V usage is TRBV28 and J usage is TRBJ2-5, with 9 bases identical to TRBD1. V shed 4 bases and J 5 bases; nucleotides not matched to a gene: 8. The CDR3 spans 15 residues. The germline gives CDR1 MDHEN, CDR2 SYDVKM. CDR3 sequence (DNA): TGTGCCAGCAGTTCCGGGACAGGGTTGATTGAGACCCAGTACTTC. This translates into CASSSGTGLIETQYF.

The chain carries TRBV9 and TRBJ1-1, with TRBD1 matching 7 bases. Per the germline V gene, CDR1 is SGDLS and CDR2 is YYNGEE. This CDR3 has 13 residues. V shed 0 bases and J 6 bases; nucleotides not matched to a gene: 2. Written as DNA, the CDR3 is TGTGCCAGCAGCGTAGGAGGGGGCCCTGAAGCTTTCTTT. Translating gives CASSVGGGPEAFF.

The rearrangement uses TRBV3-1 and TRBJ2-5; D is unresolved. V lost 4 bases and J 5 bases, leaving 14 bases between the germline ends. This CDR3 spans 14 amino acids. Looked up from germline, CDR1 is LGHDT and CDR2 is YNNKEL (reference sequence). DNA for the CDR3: TGTGCCAGCAGCCCCCGGATCCGGAAGGAGACCCAGTACTTC. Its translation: CASSPRIRKETQYF.